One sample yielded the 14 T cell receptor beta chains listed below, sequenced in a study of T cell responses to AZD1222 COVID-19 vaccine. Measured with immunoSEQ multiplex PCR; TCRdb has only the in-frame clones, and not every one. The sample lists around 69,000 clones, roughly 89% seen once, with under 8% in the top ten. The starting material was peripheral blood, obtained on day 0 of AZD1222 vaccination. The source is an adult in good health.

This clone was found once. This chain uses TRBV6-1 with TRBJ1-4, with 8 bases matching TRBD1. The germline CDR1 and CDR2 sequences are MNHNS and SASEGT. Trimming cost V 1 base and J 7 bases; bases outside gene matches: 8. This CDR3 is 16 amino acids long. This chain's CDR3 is CASSEGGQAAGEKLFF. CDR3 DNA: TGTGCCAGCAGTGAAGGGGGACAGGCCGCGGGTGAAAAACTGTTTTTT.

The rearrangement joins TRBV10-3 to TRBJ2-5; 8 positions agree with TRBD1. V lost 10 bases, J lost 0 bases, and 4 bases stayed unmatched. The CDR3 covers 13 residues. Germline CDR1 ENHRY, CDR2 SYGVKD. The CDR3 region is CATRDRHQETQYF. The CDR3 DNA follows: TGTGCCACCCGGGACAGGCACCAAGAGACCCAGTACTTC.

The CDR3 nucleotides are TGTGCCAGCAGTGCGAATAGCGGGGGGGCCGGGGTGACAGATACGCAGTATTTT. The encoded protein is CASSANSGGAGVTDTQYF. The V and J genes are TRBV6-1 and TRBJ2-3; 11 nucleotides agree with TRBD2. This CDR3 has 18 residues. Germline V gene data show CDR1 as MNHNS and CDR2 as SASEGT. V shed 4 bases and J 3 bases; nucleotides not matched to a gene: 12.

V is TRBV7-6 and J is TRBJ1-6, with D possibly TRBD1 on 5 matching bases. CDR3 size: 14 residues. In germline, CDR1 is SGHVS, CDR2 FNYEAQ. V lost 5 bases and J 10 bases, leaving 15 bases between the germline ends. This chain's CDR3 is CASSQGPLESPLHF. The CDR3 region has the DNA TGTGCCAGCAGCCAGGGACCCCTAGAGTCACCCCTCCACTTT.

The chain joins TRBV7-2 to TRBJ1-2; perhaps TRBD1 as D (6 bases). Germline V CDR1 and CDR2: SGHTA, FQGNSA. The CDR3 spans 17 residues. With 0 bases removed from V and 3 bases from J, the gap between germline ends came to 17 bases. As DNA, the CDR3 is TGTGCCAGCAGCTTAGCCTCTCGCGCAGGGGTTGACTATGGCTACACCTTC. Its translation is CASSLASRAGVDYGYTF.

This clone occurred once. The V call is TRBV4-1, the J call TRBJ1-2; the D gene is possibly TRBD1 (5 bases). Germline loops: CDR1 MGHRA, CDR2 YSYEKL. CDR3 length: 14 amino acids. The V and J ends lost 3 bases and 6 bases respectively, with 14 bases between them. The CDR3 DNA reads TGCGCCAGCAGCCAGTTGGAGGGGCCGGATGGCTACACCTTC. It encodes CASSQLEGPDGYTF.

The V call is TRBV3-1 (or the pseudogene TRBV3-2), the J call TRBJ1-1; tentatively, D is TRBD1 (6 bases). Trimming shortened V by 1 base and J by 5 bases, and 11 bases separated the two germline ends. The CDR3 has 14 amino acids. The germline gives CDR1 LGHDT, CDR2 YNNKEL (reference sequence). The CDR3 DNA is TGTGCCAGCAGCCAAGTCGCAGGGGAGACTGAAGCTTTCTTT. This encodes CASSQVAGETEAFF.

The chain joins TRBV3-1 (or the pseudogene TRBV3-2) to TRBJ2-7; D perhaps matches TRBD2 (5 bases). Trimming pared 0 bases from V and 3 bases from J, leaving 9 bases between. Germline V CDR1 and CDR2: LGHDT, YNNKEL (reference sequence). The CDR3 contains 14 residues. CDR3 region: CASSQDDYDYEQYF. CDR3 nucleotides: TGTGCCAGCAGCCAAGATGACTATGACTACGAGCAGTACTTC.

In DNA form, the CDR3 reads TGTGCCATCAGTGAGTCTTCTGCAGGGAAGACGGGGCAGTACTTC. Its translation: CAISESSAGKTGQYF. This chain uses TRBV10-3 with TRBJ2-7, with D perhaps TRBD1 (5 bases). CDR3 size: 15 residues. The germline CDR1 and CDR2 sequences are ENHRY and SYGVKD. Trimming stripped 0 bases from V and 9 bases from J, with 18 bases between.

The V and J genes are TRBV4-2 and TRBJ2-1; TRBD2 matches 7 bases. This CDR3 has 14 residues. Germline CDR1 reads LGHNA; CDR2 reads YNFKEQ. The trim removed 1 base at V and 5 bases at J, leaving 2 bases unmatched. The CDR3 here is CASSQAGGDNEQFF. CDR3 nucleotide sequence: TGTGCCAGCAGCCAAGCGGGGGGAGACAATGAGCAGTTCTTC.

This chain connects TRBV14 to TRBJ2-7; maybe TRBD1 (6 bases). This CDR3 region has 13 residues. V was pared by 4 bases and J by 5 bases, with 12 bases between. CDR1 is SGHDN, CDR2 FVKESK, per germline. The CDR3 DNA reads TGTGCCAGCAGCCCCGGGACACTACACGAGCAGTACTTC. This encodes CASSPGTLHEQYF. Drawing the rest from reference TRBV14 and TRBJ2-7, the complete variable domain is EAGVTQFPSHSVIEKGQTVTLRCDPISGHDNLYWYRRVMGKEIKFLLHFVKESKQDESGMPNNRFLAERTGGTYSTLKVQPAELEDSGVYFCASSPGTLHEQYFGPGTRLTVT.

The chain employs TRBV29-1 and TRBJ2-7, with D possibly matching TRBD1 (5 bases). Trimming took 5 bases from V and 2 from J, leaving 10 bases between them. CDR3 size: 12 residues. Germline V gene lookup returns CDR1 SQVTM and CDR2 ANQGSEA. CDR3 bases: TGCAGCGTTTCCCTCAGGGCCTACGAGCAGTACTTC. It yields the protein CSVSLRAYEQYF.

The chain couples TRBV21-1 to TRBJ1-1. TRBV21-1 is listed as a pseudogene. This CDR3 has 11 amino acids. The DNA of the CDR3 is TGTGCCAGCAAAGATATGTGCGGAGCTTTCTTT. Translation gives CASKDMCGAFF.

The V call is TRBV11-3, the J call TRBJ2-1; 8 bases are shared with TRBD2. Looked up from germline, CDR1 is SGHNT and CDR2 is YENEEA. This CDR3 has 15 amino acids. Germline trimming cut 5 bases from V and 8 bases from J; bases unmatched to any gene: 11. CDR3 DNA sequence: TGTGCCAGCAGCCGGACTAGCTCGGTTTTCGATGAGCAGTTCTTC. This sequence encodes CASSRTSSVFDEQFF.